The following is a TCR beta chain sequence with its context. Assay: immunoSEQ multiplex PCR; the TCRdb copy retains only in-frame clones and omits some. The sample consists of roughly 53,000 clones, around nine tenths of them appearing once. The germline V and J ends were trimmed by 3 bases and 0 bases, with 18 bases remaining between them. CDR1 and CDR2 from the germline V gene are SGHAT and FQNNGV. The CDR3 contains 19 residues. The data were taken from a study of T cell changes during pregnancy in multiple sclerosis. The V and J genes are TRBV11-2 and TRBJ1-6; D is unresolved. Here the sequenced sample was CD8+ T cells from peripheral blood mononuclear cells, taken before pregnancy. The sequence was collected from a female donor with multiple sclerosis, enrolled in a pregnancy study. The CDR3 DNA reads TGTGCCAGCAGCTTTAACTCCGGGAGGATTAGCTCCTATAATTCACCCCTCCACTTT. Amino acid sequence: CASSFNSGRISSYNSPLHF.